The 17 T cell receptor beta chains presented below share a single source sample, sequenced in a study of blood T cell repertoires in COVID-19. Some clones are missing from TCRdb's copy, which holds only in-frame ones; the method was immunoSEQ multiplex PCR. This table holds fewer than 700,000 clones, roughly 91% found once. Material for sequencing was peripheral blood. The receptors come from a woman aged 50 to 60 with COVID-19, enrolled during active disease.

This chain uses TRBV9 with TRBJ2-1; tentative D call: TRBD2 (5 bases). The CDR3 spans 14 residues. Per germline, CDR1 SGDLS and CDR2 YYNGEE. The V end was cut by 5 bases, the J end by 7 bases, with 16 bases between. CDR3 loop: CASSRVGWENEQFF. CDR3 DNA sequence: TGTGCCAGCAGTCGTGTGGGCTGGGAGAATGAGCAGTTCTTC.

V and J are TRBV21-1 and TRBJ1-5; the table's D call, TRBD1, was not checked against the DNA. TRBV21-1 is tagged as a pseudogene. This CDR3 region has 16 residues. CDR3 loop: CASVGVGQLHYQPQHF. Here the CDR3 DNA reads TGTGCCAGCGTTGGGGTAGGACAGTTACATTATCAGCCCCAGCATTTT.

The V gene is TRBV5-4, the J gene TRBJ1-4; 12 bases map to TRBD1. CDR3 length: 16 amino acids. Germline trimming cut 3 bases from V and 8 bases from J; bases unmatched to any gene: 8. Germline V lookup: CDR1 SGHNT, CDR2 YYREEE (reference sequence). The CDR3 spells CASSSHQGTGGEKLFF. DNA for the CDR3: TGTGCCAGCAGCTCCCACCAAGGGACAGGGGGCGAAAAACTGTTTTTT.

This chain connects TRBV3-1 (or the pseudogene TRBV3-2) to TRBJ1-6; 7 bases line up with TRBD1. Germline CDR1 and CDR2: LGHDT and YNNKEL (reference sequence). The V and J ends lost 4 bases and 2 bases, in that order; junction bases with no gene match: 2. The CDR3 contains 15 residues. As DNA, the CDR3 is TGTGCCAGCAGCCGGACAGGAGCCTATAATTCACCCCTCCACTTT. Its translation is CASSRTGAYNSPLHF.

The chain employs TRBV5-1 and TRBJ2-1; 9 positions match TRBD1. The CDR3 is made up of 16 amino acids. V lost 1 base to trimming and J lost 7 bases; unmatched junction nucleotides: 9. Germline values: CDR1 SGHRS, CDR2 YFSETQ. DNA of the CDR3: TGCGCCAGCAGCTTGACAGGGGGCGCTAGTCATAATGAGCAGTTCTTC. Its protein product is CASSLTGGASHNEQFF.

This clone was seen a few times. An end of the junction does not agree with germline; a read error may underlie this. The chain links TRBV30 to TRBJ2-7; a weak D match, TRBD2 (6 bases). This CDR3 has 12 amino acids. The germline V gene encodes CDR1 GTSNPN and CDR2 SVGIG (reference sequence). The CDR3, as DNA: TGTGCCTGGAGTCCTAGGGACTCCGTCCCGAACTTC. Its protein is CAWSPRDSVPNF.

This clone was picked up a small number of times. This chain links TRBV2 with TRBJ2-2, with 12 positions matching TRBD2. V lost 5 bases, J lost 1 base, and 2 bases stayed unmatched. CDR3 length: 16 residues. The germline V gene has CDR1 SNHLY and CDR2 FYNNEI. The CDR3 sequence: CASSRLAGVNTGELFF. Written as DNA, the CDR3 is TGTGCCAGCAGTCGACTAGCGGGGGTGAACACCGGGGAGCTGTTTTTT.

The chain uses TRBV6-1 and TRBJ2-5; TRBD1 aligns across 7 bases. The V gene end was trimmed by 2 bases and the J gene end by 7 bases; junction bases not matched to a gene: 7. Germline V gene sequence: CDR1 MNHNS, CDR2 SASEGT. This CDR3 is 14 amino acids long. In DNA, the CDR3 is TGTGCCAGCAGTGAAACTGACAGGGTAGGGACCCAGTACTTC. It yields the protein CASSETDRVGTQYF.

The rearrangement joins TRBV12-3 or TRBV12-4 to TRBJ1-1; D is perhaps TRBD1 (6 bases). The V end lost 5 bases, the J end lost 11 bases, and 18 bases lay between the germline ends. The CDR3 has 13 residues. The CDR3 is CASSLHRVGDAFF. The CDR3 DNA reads TGTGCCAGCAGTCTTCACAGGGTAGGGGATGCTTTCTTT.

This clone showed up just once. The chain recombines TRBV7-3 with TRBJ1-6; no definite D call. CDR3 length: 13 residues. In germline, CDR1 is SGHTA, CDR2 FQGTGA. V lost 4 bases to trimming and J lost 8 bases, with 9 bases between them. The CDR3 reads CASSSTRDSPLHF. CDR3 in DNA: TGTGCCAGCAGCTCAACCCGGGATTCACCCCTCCACTTT. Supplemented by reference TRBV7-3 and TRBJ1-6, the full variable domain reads GAGVSQTPSNKVTEKGKYVELRCDPISGHTALYWYRQSLGQGPEFLIYFQGTGAADDSGLPNDRFFAVRPEGSVSTLKIQRTERGDSAVYLCASSSTRDSPLHFGNGTRLTVT.

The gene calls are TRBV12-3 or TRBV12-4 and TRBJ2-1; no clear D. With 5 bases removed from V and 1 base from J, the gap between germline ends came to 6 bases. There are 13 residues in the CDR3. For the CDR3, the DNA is TGTGCCAGCAGTCTCGGGTCCTACAATGAGCAGTTCTTC. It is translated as CASSLGSYNEQFF.

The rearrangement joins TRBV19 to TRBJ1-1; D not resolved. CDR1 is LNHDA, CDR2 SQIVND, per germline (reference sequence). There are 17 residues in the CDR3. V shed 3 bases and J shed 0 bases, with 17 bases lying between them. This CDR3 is CASSIPGSPSLNTEAFF. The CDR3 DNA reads TGTGCCAGTAGTATCCCCGGGTCGCCCTCCTTGAACACTGAAGCTTTCTTT.

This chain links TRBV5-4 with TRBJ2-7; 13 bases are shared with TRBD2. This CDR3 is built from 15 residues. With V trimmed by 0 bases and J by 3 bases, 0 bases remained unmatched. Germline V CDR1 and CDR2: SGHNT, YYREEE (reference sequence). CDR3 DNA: TGTGCCAGCAGCTTGGGACTAGCGGGGGGCTACGAGCAGTACTTC. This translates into CASSLGLAGGYEQYF.

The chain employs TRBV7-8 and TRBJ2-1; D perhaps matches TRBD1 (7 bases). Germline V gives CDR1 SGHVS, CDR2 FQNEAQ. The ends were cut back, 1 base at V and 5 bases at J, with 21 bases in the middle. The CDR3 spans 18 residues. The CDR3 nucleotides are TGTGCCAGCAGCTTAGTTGTAGGGCCACAGGGGAGGCACAATGAGCAGTTCTTC. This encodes CASSLVVGPQGRHNEQFF.

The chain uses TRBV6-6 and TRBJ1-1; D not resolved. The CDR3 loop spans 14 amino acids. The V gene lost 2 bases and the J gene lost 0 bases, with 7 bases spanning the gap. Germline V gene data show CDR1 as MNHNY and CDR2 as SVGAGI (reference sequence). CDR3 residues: CASSYGLMNTEAFF. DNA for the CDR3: TGTGCCAGCAGTTACGGACTCATGAACACTGAAGCTTTCTTT.

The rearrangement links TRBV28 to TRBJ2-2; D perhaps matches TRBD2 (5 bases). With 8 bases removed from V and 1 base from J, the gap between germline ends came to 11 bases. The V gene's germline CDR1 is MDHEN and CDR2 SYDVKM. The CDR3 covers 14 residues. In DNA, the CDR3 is TGTGCCAGCCAGAGCGGATGGAACACCGGGGAGCTGTTTTTT. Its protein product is CASQSGWNTGELFF.

The DNA of the CDR3 is TGTGCCAGCACCTCGGACTTTGTCGGGGAGCTGTTTTTT. It is translated as CASTSDFVGELFF. The chain recombines TRBV11-1 with TRBJ2-2, with a weak D call TRBD2 (5 bases). Germline CDR1 and CDR2: SGHAT and FQDESV (reference sequence). There are 13 residues in the CDR3. The V gene lost 7 bases and the J gene lost 7 bases, with 13 bases spanning the gap.